Reported below is one T cell receptor (beta chain). Deletions cut 5 bases from V and 2 bases from J, with 10 bases between. Per germline, CDR1 MNHEY and CDR2 SVGAGI. The CDR3 sequence is 13 residues long. The data originate from a study of blood T cell repertoires in COVID-19. Study-wide context: Samples taken during acute and convalescent COVID-19 were collected in the United States, Italy and Spain. PBMCs, B-cell-depleted T cells, or T cells were the source of the cDNA or gDNA that made up the material.

Per the original methods: Reference gene primers were amplified, and this amplification served to estimate nucleated cell counts. TCRdb keeps only in-frame clones here, not all; method: immunoSEQ multiplex PCR. Clone size and V and J calls were adopted from that table, with D and trimming inferred from the DNA. The sample includes 65,000 to 90,000 clones, roughly 83% of them seen just once. V is TRBV6-5 and J is TRBJ2-7, with unresolved D. This TCR was recovered from an elderly man with active or convalescent COVID-19. What was sequenced was peripheral blood. The CDR3 spells CASSRSPTYEQYF. The CDR3 bases are TGTGCCAGCAGTCGGAGTCCCACCTACGAGCAGTACTTC.